This TCR beta chain was found in a study of blood T cell repertoires in COVID-19. Turning to the study itself: Sites in the United States, Italy and Spain provided acute and convalescent COVID-19 samples. In each case, the material was cDNA or gDNA derived from T cells, B-cell-depleted T cells, or PBMCs.

Per the authors' pipeline: Amplification of reference gene primers provided the estimated nucleated cell counts. Produced via immunoSEQ multiplex PCR; TCRdb's table is partial and in-frame only. V and J calls and clone size are as listed in that table; D and trimming were resolved from the DNA. The table has 120,000 to 150,000 clones, approximately 83% seen once. Sample: peripheral blood. The TCR originated in a human donor in a cohort sampled during active COVID-19.

CDR3 sequence reads: CASSESPSGSNIQYF. The CDR3, as DNA: TGCGCCAGCAGTGAGTCTCCGTCGGGGAGCAACATTCAGTACTTC. The chain joins TRBV10-1 to TRBJ2-4, with a weak D call TRBD2 (5 bases). The germline V and J ends were trimmed by 0 bases and 7 bases, with 13 bases remaining between them. The CDR3 is 15 residues long. Looked up from germline, CDR1 is WNHNN and CDR2 is SYGVQD (reference sequence).